The clone carrying this T cell receptor (beta chain) was detected ten times or more. Its antigen is unknown. This sample is drawn from a study of T cells in Graves' hyperthyroidism and ophthalmopathy. Study conclusions and caveats: Ophthalmopathy was identified by the model a median about six months ahead of onset. Expanded thyroid clonotypes (above 0.001) were mostly also found in blood.

For the diagnoses, clinical symptoms, serum thyroxine and TRAb, thyroid ultrasound and orbital computed tomography were used. A roughly 10 ml volume of fresh peripheral blood provided the PBMCs. Amplification of TCR beta CDR3 regions used RNA as the template. When the TCR CDR3 underwent first-round RT-PCR, the HTBI primer set was used. TCRdb redid the calling of the multiplex PCR reads with MiXCR, one entry per CDR3 protein. The table has hundreds of thousands of distinct CDR3 sequences, approximately 13% seen once. The TCR sequence derives from a woman between 18 and 30 years old with Graves' hyperthyroidism. Sequenced sample: blood.

CDR3 region: CSAREHFGRPNEKLFF. CDR3 nucleotide sequence: TGCAGTGCTAGAGAACATTTTGGACGACCTAATGAAAAACTGTTTTTT. This chain uses TRBV20-1 with TRBJ1-4; D is unclear. Germline V lookup: CDR1 DFQATT, CDR2 SNEGSKA (reference sequence). This CDR3 comprises 16 residues. Trimming removed 0 bases at V and 3 bases at J, with 14 bases between.